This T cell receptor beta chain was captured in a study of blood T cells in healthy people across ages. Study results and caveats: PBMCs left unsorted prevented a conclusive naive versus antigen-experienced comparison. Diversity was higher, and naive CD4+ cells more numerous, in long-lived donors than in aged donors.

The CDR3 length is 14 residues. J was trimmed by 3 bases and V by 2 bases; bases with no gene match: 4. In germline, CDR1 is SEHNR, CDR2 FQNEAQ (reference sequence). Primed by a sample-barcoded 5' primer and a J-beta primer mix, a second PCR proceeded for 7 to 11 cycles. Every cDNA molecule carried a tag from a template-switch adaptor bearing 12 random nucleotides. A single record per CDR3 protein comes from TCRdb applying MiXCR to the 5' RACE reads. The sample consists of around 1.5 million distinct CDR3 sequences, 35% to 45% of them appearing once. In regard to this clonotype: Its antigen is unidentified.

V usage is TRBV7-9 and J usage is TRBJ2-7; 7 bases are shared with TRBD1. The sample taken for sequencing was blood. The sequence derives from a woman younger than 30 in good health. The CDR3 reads CASSLKGAVYEQYF. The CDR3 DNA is TGTGCCAGCAGCTTAAAGGGGGCAGTCTACGAGCAGTACTTC.